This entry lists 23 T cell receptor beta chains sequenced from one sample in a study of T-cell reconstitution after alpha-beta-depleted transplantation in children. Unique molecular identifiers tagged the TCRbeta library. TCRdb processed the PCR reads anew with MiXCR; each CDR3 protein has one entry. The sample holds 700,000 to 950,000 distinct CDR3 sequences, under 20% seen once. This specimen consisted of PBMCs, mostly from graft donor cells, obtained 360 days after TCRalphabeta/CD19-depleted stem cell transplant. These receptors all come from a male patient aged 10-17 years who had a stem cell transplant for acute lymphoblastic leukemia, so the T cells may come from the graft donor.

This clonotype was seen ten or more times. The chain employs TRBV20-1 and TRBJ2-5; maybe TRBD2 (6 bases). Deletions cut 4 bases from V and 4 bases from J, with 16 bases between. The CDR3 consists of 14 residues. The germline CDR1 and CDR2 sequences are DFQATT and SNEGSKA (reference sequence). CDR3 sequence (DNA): TGCAGTGCTACCCTAACTGGGAGGAGAGAGACCCAGTACTTC. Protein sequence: CSATLTGRRETQYF.

In DNA form, the CDR3 reads TGCAGTGGGATTGGTGGGGCCAACGTCCTGACTTTC. Protein product: CSGIGGANVLTF. This rearrangement joins TRBV20-1 to TRBJ2-6; D is unresolved. The CDR3 is made up of 12 amino acids. CDR1 is DFQATT, CDR2 SNEGSKA, per germline (reference sequence). The V and J ends lost 7 bases and 3 bases respectively, with 7 bases between them.

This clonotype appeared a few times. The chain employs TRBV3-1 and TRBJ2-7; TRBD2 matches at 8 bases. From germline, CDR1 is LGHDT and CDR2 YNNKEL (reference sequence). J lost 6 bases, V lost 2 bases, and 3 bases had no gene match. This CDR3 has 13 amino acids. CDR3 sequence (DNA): TGTGCCAGCAGCCAAATCAGCGGGAGCGAGCAGTACTTC. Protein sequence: CASSQISGSEQYF.

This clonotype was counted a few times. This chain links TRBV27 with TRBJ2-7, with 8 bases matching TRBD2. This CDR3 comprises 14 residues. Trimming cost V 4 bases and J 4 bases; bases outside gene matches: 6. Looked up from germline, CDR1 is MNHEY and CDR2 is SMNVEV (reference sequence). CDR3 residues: CASSYASGWYEQYF. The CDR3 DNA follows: TGTGCCAGCAGTTACGCTAGCGGGTGGTACGAGCAGTACTTC.

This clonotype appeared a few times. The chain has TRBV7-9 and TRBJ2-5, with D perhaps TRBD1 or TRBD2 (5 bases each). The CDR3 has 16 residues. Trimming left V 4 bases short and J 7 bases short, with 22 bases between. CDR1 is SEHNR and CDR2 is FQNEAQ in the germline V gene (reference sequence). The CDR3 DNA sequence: TGTGCCAGCAGCTCAGACCGGGACCGCAATGGGGTGACCCAGTACTTC. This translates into CASSSDRDRNGVTQYF.

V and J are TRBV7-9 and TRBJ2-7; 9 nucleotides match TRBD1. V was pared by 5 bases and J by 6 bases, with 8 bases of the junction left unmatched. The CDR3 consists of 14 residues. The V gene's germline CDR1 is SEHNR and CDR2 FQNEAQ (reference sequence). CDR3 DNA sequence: TGTGCCAGCAGCCCTAGGGGACAGGGAGGCGAGCAGTACTTC. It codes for CASSPRGQGGEQYF.

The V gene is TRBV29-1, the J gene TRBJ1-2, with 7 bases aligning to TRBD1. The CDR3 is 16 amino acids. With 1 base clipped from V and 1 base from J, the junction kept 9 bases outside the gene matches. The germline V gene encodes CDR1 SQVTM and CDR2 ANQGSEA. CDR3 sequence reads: CSVEAPRQGRNYGYTF. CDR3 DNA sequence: TGCAGCGTTGAAGCGCCCCGACAGGGACGTAACTATGGCTACACCTTC. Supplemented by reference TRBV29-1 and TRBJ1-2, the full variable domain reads SAVISQKPSRDICQRGTSLTIQCQVDSQVTMMFWYRQQPGQSLTLIATANQGSEATYESGFVIDKFPISRPNLTFSTLTVSNMSPEDSSIYLCSVEAPRQGRNYGYTFGSGTRLTVV.

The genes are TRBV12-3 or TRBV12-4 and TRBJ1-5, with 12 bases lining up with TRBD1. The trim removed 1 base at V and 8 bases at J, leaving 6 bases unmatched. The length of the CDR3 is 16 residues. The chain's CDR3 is CASSLGSGTGGKPQHF. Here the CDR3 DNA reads TGTGCCAGCAGTTTAGGCTCCGGGACAGGGGGCAAGCCCCAGCATTTT.

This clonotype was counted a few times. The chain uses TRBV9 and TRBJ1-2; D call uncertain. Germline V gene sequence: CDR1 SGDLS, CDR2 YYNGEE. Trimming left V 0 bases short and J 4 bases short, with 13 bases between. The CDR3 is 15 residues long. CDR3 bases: TGTGCCAGCAGCGTAGAGGACGATTTGGCCTATGGCTACACCTTC. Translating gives CASSVEDDLAYGYTF.

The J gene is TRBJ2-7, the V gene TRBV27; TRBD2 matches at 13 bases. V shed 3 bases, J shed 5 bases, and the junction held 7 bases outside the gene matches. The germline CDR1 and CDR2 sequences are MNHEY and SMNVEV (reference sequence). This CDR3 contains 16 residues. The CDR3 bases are TGTGCCAGCAGTTTTTGGGGACTAGCGGGAAACAACGAGCAGTACTTC. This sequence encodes CASSFWGLAGNNEQYF.

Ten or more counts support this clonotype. The CDR3 DNA is TGCGCCAGCAGGCTAGAGGGGGCGAGGCAGTTCTTC. Protein product: CASRLEGARQFF. The chain is built from TRBV5-1 and TRBJ2-1, with 7 bases aligning to TRBD1. The CDR3 is 12 amino acids. The J segment lost 12 bases and the V segment lost 5 bases, leaving 8 bases of the junction unmatched. CDR1 is SGHRS, CDR2 YFSETQ, per germline.

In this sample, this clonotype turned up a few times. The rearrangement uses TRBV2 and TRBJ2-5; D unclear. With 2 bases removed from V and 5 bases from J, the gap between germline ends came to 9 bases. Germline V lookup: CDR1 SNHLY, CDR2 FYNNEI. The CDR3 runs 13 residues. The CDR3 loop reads CASSELNGETQYF. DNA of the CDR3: TGTGCCAGCAGTGAATTAAATGGGGAGACCCAGTACTTC.

CDR3 loop: CSAFEKDRDTYEQYF. The CDR3 DNA sequence: TGCAGTGCCTTCGAGAAGGACAGGGACACCTACGAGCAGTACTTC. The chain has TRBV20-1 and TRBJ2-7; 8 bases fit TRBD1. The CDR3 loop spans 15 amino acids. Per the germline V gene, CDR1 is DFQATT and CDR2 is SNEGSKA (reference sequence). The V and J ends lost 6 bases and 2 bases, in that order; junction bases with no gene match: 12.

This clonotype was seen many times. Here the CDR3 reads CASRFGQGNQPQHF. CDR3 sequence (DNA): TGCGCCAGCAGGTTCGGACAGGGGAATCAGCCCCAGCATTTT. The V and J genes are TRBV10-2 and TRBJ1-5; 9 bases are shared with TRBD1. The CDR3 contains 14 residues. The germline gives CDR1 WSHSY, CDR2 SAAADI. The V and J ends lost 6 bases and 4 bases, in that order; junction bases with no gene match: 4.

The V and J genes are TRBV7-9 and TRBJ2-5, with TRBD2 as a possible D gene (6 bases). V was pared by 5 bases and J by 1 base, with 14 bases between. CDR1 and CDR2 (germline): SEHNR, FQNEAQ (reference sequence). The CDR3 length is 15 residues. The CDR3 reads CASSPRTTSQETQYF. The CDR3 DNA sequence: TGTGCCAGCAGCCCTCGGACTACTTCCCAAGAGACCCAGTACTTC. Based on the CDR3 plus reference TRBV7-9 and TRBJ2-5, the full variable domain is DTGVSQNPRHKITKRGQNVTFRCDPISEHNRLYWYRQTLGQGPEFLTYFQNEAQLEKSRLLSDRFSAERPKGSFSTLEIQRTEQGDSAMYLCASSPRTTSQETQYFGPGTRLLVL.

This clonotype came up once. In nucleotides, the CDR3 is TGTGCCAGTAGGTCCGGGACTAGCGGGAGCAATGAGCAGTTCTTC. This gives the protein CASRSGTSGSNEQFF. The chain combines TRBV19 with TRBJ2-1; TRBD2 aligns across 14 bases. Unmatched junction bases numbered 4, after V lost 6 bases and J lost 6 bases. The CDR3 sequence is 15 residues long. CDR1 and CDR2 (germline): LNHDA, SQIVND (reference sequence).

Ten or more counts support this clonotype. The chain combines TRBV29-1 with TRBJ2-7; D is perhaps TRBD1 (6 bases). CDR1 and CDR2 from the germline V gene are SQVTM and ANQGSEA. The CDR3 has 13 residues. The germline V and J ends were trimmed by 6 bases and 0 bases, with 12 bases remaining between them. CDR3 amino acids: CSVGTILSYEQYF. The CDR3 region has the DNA TGCAGCGTCGGGACAATACTCTCCTACGAGCAGTACTTC.

As DNA, the CDR3 is TGTGCCAGCCGACGGGCGGGGGTCTCCTACGAGCAGTACTTC. Translating it yields CASRRAGVSYEQYF. J is TRBJ2-7 and V is TRBV12-3 or TRBV12-4; the match to TRBD2 covers 7 bases. This CDR3 has 14 amino acids. The V gene end was trimmed by 8 bases and the J gene end by 0 bases; junction bases not matched to a gene: 7.

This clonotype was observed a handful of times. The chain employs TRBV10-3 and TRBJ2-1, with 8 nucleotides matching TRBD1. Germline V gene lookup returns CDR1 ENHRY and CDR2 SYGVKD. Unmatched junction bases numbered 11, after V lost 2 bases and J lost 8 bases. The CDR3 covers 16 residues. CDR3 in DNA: TGTGCCATCAGTGAGCCTGACAGGGGTCCCCTTGATGAGCAGTTCTTC. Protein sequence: CAISEPDRGPLDEQFF.

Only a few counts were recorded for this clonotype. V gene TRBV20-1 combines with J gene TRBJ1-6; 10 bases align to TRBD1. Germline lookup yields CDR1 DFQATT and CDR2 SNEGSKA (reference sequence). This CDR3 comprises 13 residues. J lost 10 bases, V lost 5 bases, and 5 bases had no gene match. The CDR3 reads CSAGGTGDSPLHF. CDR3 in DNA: TGCAGTGCTGGTGGGACAGGGGACTCACCCCTCCACTTT.

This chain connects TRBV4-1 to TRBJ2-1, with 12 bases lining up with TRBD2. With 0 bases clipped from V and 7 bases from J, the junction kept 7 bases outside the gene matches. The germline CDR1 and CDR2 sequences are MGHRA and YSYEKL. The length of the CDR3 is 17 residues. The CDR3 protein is CASSQDGLAGLGNEQFF. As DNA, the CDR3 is TGCGCCAGCAGCCAAGACGGACTAGCGGGATTGGGAAATGAGCAGTTCTTC.

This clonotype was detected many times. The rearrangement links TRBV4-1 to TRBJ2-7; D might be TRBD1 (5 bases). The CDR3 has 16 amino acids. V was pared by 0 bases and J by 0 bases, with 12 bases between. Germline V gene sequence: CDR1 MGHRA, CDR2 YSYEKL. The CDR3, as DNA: TGCGCCAGCAGCCAAGAGCCCACAGGAACCTCCTACGAGCAGTACTTC. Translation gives CASSQEPTGTSYEQYF.

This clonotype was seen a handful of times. Here the CDR3 reads CASSQVPESETQYF. Here the CDR3 DNA reads TGTGCCAGCAGCCAAGTCCCAGAATCAGAGACCCAGTACTTC. The rearrangement joins TRBV3-1 to TRBJ2-5; D unresolved. Germline assignment: CDR1 LGHDT and CDR2 YNNKEL (reference sequence). The CDR3 covers 14 residues. Trimming took off 1 base at V and 4 bases at J, with 10 bases between the two ends.